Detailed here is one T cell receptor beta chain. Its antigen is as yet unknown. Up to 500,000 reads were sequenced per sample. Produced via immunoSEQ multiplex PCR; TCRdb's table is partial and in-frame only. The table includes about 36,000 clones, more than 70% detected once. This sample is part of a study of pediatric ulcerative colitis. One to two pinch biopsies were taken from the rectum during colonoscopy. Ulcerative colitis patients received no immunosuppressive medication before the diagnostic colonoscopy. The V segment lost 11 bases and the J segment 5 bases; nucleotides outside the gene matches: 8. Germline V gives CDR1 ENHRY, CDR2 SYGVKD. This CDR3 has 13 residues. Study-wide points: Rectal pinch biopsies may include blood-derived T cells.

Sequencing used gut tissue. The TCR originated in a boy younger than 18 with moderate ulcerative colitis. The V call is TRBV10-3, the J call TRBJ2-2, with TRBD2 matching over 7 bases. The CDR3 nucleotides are TGTGCCCTCCGACTAGCTTATACCGGGGAGCTGTTTTTT. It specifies CALRLAYTGELFF.